This T cell receptor (beta chain) was found in a study of technical replicates of blood from a few donors. The CDR3 consists of 15 residues. V lost 4 bases to trimming and J lost 3 bases; unmatched junction nucleotides: 10. From germline, CDR1 is SGHNT and CDR2 YYREEE (reference sequence). Generated by immunoSEQ multiplex PCR, the TCRdb table keeps only in-frame clones and is missing some. Seen here are roughly 50,000 clones, roughly 96% observed once, and the top ten hold 2.5% to 4%. This chain links TRBV5-4 with TRBJ2-7; 7 nucleotides match TRBD2. The TCR sequence derives from a human donor in good health. Some clones in this sample may be carry-over from other donors' samples. Input material: PBMCs. CDR3: CASSKPGLVFYEQYF. CDR3 DNA: TGTGCCAGCAGCAAGCCCGGACTAGTTTTCTACGAGCAGTACTTC.